A selection of T cell receptor beta chains follows, all from one sample in a study of T cell changes during pregnancy in multiple sclerosis. The table came from immunoSEQ multiplex PCR; TCRdb's copy has only in-frame clones and leaves some out. The sample has more than 65,000 clones, approximately 90% seen once; the top ten hold roughly 0.22%. Material: CD4+ T cells from peripheral blood mononuclear cells, obtained before pregnancy. The source is a female donor with multiple sclerosis, enrolled in a pregnancy study. CDR3s include the opening cysteine and the closing phenylalanine or tryptophan. D genes are given only for firm matches. Some rows mark clone size as missing; the rest say once, few, many or name a class of expanded clone.

TRBJ2-2,TRBV2,-,-,CATQLVNTGELFF,TGTGCCACTCAATTAGTGAACACCGGGGAGCTGTTTTTT
TRBJ1-1,TRBV19,-,once,CASTRTEETEAFF,TGTGCCAGTACTCGGACAGAAGAAACTGAAGCTTTCTTT
TRBJ1-2,TRBV19,TRBD1,-,CASSTWDRANYGYTF,TGTGCCAGTAGTACTTGGGACAGGGCCAACTATGGCTACACCTTC
TRBJ1-1,TRBV19,-,-,CASSMRQNTEAFF,TGTGCCAGTAGTATGCGGCAGAACACTGAAGCTTTCTTT
TRBJ1-2,TRBV6-1,-,-,CASSVQGNYGYTF,TGTGCCAGCAGTGTGCAGGGGAACTATGGCTACACCTTC
TRBJ1-1,TRBV19,-,-,CASSMGGPKAFF,TGTGCCAGTAGTATGGGGGGGCCCAAAGCTTTCTTT
TRBJ2-1,TRBV29-1,TRBD2,-,CSVRTSGSYNEQFF,TGCAGCGTTCGAACTAGCGGATCCTACAATGAGCAGTTCTTC
TRBJ1-5,TRBV28,-,-,CASNRQVDQPQHF,TGTGCCAGCAACAGACAGGTCGATCAGCCCCAGCATTTT
TRBJ2-1,TRBV4-1,-,-,CASSQASPGDYNEQFF,TGCGCCAGCAGCCAAGCCTCCCCGGGGGACTACAATGAGCAGTTCTTC
TRBJ1-5,TRBV2,TRBD1,few,CASRRDRGNQPQHF,TGTGCCAGTAGGAGGGACAGGGGTAATCAGCCCCAGCATTTT
TRBJ2-3,TRBV9,-,-,CASSGHDTDTQYF,TGTGCCAGCAGCGGGCATGACACAGATACGCAGTATTTT
TRBJ2-3,TRBV9,-,-,CASTAGSSRFTDTQYF,TGTGCCAGCACCGCTGGCTCCTCGAGGTTCACAGATACGCAGTATTTT
TRBJ2-3,TRBV9,-,-,CASSARLVTERSGTDTQYF,TGTGCCAGCAGCGCACGACTAGTCACCGAGAGAAGTGGCACAGATACGCAGTATTTT
TRBJ2-1,TRBV7-9,TRBD1,-,CASSARQGTYNEQFF,TGTGCCAGCAGCGCCCGACAGGGGACCTACAATGAGCAGTTCTTC
TRBJ1-4,TRBV7-2,-,-,CASSLAGVWATNEKLFF,TGTGCCAGCAGCTTAGCCGGGGTCTGGGCAACTAATGAAAAACTGTTTTTT
TRBJ1-2,TRBV19,-,-,CASSGGDYGYTF,TGTGCCAGTAGTGGGGGGGACTATGGCTACACCTTC
TRBJ1-2,TRBV11-2,-,-,CASSLAPPDGYTF,TGTGCCAGCAGCTTAGCGCCACCGGATGGCTACACCTTC
TRBJ1-2,TRBV7-9,-,-,CASSLSRALANYGYTF,TGTGCCAGCAGCCTTTCTAGAGCCCTTGCTAACTATGGCTACACCTTC
TRBJ1-5,TRBV21-1,-,once,CVSSGRGGRLYNQPQHF,TGTGTCAGCAGCGGGCGGGGGGGGCGCTTATACAATCAGCCCCAGCATTTT
TRBJ1-1,TRBV29-1,-,few,CSVTLGQNTEAFF,TGCAGCGTAACGTTGGGACAGAACACTGAAGCTTTCTTT
TRBJ2-1,TRBV7-3,TRBD2,-,CASSYGLAGGYNEQFF,TGTGCCAGCAGCTACGGACTAGCGGGAGGCTACAATGAGCAGTTCTTC
TRBJ2-7,TRBV10-3,TRBD1,-,CAISGNDRGIEQYF,TGTGCCATCAGTGGAAATGACAGGGGTATCGAGCAGTACTTC
TRBJ1-2,TRBV30,-,-,CAWSVLGRLNYGYTF,TGTGCCTGGAGTGTACTGGGCAGACTAAACTATGGCTACACCTTC
TRBJ2-7,TRBV7-9,-,-,CASSLLGDSYEQYF,TGTGCCAGCAGCCTCCTGGGAGATTCCTACGAGCAGTACTTC
TRBJ1-2,TRBV25-1,-,-,CASSEFPFYGYTF,TGTGCCAGCAGTGAATTTCCGTTCTATGGCTACACCTTC
TRBJ2-2,TRBV27,TRBD2,-,CASSLGLAGRNTGELFF,TGTGCCAGCAGTTTAGGGCTAGCGGGACGAAACACCGGGGAGCTGTTTTTT
TRBJ1-5,TRBV19,-,-,CASHDISSQPQHF,TGTGCCAGTCATGACATCTCCAGTCAGCCCCAGCATTTT
TRBJ2-7,TRBV6-4,TRBD2,once,CASRPTSGKKDEQYF,TGTGCCAGCAGACCCACTAGCGGGAAAAAGGACGAGCAGTACTTC
TRBJ2-1,TRBV14,TRBD2,-,CASGQLAGVYNEQFF,TGTGCCAGCGGACAACTAGCGGGAGTTTACAATGAGCAGTTCTTC
TRBJ1-2,TRBV28,TRBD1,-,CAIADQGAKRPYTF,TGTGCCATCGCGGATCAGGGGGCGAAGCGACCCTACACCTTC
TRBJ1-3,TRBV7-2,-,-,CASSLTGTSGNTIYF,TGTGCCAGCAGCTTGACAGGTACCTCTGGAAACACCATATATTTT
TRBJ2-1,TRBV13,-,-,CASSPRIPGNEQFF,TGTGCCAGCAGCCCGAGGATCCCCGGGAATGAGCAGTTCTTC
TRBJ1-1,TRBV5-6,-,-,CASSLSRGWGNTEAFF,TGTGCCAGCAGCTTGTCTCGAGGGTGGGGGAACACTGAAGCTTTCTTT
TRBJ2-2,TRBV10-3,-,-,CAISVKTVDTGELFF,TGTGCCATCAGTGTTAAGACAGTCGACACCGGGGAGCTGTTTTTT
TRBJ2-1,TRBV2,-,-,CASDPQAGNHNEQFF,TGTGCCAGCGACCCTCAAGCAGGGAACCACAATGAGCAGTTCTTC
TRBJ2-7,TRBV5-5,-,-,CASSRLGSAYEQYF,TGTGCCAGCAGCCGACTTGGGTCAGCCTACGAGCAGTACTTC
TRBJ1-6,TRBV29-1,TRBD1,-,CSVSTGGNSPLHF,TGCAGCGTATCGACAGGGGGAAATTCACCCCTCCACTTT
TRBJ2-5,TRBV7-6,-,once,CASSLGGSDQETQYF,TGTGCCAGCAGCTTAGGAGGTAGCGACCAAGAGACCCAGTACTTC
TRBJ2-3,TRBV30,TRBD2,-,CAWSGLAGPQEDTQYF,TGTGCCTGGAGTGGCCTAGCGGGGCCCCAGGAGGATACGCAGTATTTT
TRBJ2-1,TRBV6-1,TRBD1,-,CASSRTGDEQFF,TGTGCCAGCAGTAGGACAGGGGATGAGCAGTTCTTC
TRBJ2-3,TRBV7-8,TRBD2,-,CASSLETSGGPIADTQYF,TGTGCCAGCAGCTTAGAGACTAGCGGGGGGCCCATCGCAGATACGCAGTATTTT
TRBJ2-1,TRBV18,TRBD2,-,CASSPFASGVGDEQFF,TGTGCCAGCTCACCATTCGCCAGCGGGGTTGGGGATGAGCAGTTCTTC
TRBJ2-1,TRBV6-5,TRBD2,-,CASSYSGLAGGREQFF,TGTGCCAGCAGTTACTCAGGGCTAGCGGGAGGGCGGGAGCAGTTCTTC
TRBJ1-2,TRBV7-9,-,-,CASSFVGQPVHGYTF,TGTGCCAGCAGCTTCGTAGGACAGCCCGTTCATGGCTACACCTTC
TRBJ2-2,TRBV7-7,TRBD2,-,CASSLNVAGVNTGELFF,TGTGCCAGCAGCTTAAATGTAGCGGGCGTGAACACCGGGGAGCTGTTTTTT
TRBJ1-4,TRBV2,-,-,CASSERAGTIEKLFF,TGTGCCAGCAGTGAAAGGGCAGGGACTATTGAAAAACTGTTTTTT
TRBJ2-3,TRBV11-3,TRBD2,-,CASSLEAGGAPSTDTQYF,TGTGCCAGCAGCTTAGAAGCGGGAGGCGCCCCTAGCACAGATACGCAGTATTTT
TRBJ1-4,TRBV6-1,-,-,CASTWTSRGEKLFF,TGTGCCAGCACTTGGACCTCCCGGGGTGAAAAACTGTTTTTT
TRBJ2-7,TRBV5-1,-,-,CASSLLDLTYEQYF,TGCGCCAGCAGCTTGTTGGACTTAACCTACGAGCAGTACTTC
TRBJ2-7,TRBV21-1,-,-,CASSKGQGAEQYF,TGTGCCAGCAGCAAGGGACAGGGGGCCGAGCAGTACTTC
TRBJ2-2,TRBV5-1,-,once,CARTTQGWGELFF,TGCGCCAGGACTACCCAGGGGTGGGGGGAGCTGTTTTTT
TRBJ2-1,TRBV6-6,TRBD2,-,CASSYNRGLAFHEQFF,TGTGCCAGCAGTTACAATAGGGGACTAGCGTTCCATGAGCAGTTCTTC
TRBJ2-5,TRBV6-5,-,-,CASSPRETGKETQYF,TGTGCCAGCAGTCCGCGCGAGACAGGAAAAGAGACCCAGTACTTC